Described below is a single T cell receptor beta chain sequence and its context. Vbeta (60) and Jbeta (13) primers were used in the PCR. The method was immunoSEQ multiplex PCR; TCRdb's version includes in-frame clones alone and lacks a portion of them. The sample gives 87,000 or so clones, 6% to 9% of which show up once; 2% to 2.5% is in the top ten. V was pared by 2 bases and J by 7 bases, with 7 bases of the junction left unmatched. Germline assignment: CDR1 SGHAT and CDR2 FQNNGV. The CDR3 runs 15 residues. The data stem from a study of cytomegalovirus exposure and HLA in healthy donors. Sequenced: PBMCs. The sequence was obtained from a man aged 45-65 years in good health and CMV-seronegative. The chain has TRBV11-2 and TRBJ1-5; TRBD1 agrees at 8 bases. CDR3 sequence: CASSLRTGLYQPQHF. DNA for the CDR3: TGTGCCAGCAGCTTACGGACAGGGCTTTACCAGCCCCAGCATTTT.